This T cell receptor beta chain came from a study of cytomegalovirus exposure and HLA in healthy donors. Study-level findings and limits: There were some V segments, including TRBV6-2 and TRBV6-3, excluded as indistinguishable. Diagnosis of cytomegalovirus status made by the classifier reportedly showed high specificity and sensitivity.

On this clone: As yet, its antigen is unknown.

The PCR made use of 60 Vbeta and 13 Jbeta primers. TCRdb keeps only in-frame clones here, not all; method: immunoSEQ multiplex PCR. The sample holds 120,000 to 150,000 clones. V was shortened by 5 bases and J by 6 bases, with 17 bases between the two germline ends. Germline CDR1 reads PRHDT; CDR2 reads FYEKMQ (reference sequence). This CDR3 has 15 residues. J is TRBJ2-1 and V is TRBV13; weak D call: TRBD2 (6 bases). The clonotype was recovered from a young woman in good health and CMV-seronegative. Material: PBMCs. CDR3 in DNA: TGTGCCAGCAGCCCCTTAACGGGAGCCTTCAATGAGCAGTTCTTC. This gives the protein CASSPLTGAFNEQFF.